These 8 T cell receptor beta chains originate from one sample sequenced in a study of OX40 agonist ivuxolimab in advanced cancers. Libraries were constructed by the immunoSEQ multiplex PCR assay. TCRdb mirrors the immuneACCESS table, restricted to in-frame sequences. Some clones are absent from its copies; in checked studies, under half trace to an unresolved V gene, and the reason for the others is unknown. For this sample there are over 80,000 clones; more than 85% appear just once. The biggest ten clones account for around 0.82% of the sample. The sequences come from CD4+ or CD8+ T cells sorted from blood, collected in a trial of the OX40 agonist ivuxolimab. Receptor source: an adult with an advanced solid tumor such as melanoma, head and neck, liver or kidney cancer.

This clone appeared once. V and J are TRBV5-8 and TRBJ2-1; either TRBD1 or TRBD2 may supply D (5 bases each). Between the trimmed V and J ends, which lost 0 bases and 10 bases, there was a span of 8 bases. This CDR3 comprises 12 residues. Germline CDR1 and CDR2: SGHTS and YDEGEE. CDR3 in DNA: TGTGCCAGCAGCTTGGTCGGGGCAGAGCAGTTCTTC. Translating gives CASSLVGAEQFF.

V is TRBV10-2 and J is TRBJ2-1; D possibly uses TRBD1 or TRBD2 (5 bases each). The V gene lost 10 bases and the J gene lost 9 bases, with 16 bases spanning the gap. The CDR3 consists of 12 residues. Germline V gene lookup returns CDR1 WSHSY and CDR2 SAAADI. CDR3 sequence: CATPGTGSEQFF. For the CDR3, the DNA is TGCGCCACCCCCGGGACCGGTAGTGAGCAGTTCTTC.

The chain joins TRBV5-1 to TRBJ2-3, with 8 bases fitting TRBD1. The length of the CDR3 is 14 residues. V gave up 4 bases and J gave up 4 bases; unmatched junction bases: 5. The germline gives CDR1 SGHRS, CDR2 YFSETQ. In DNA, the CDR3 is TGCGCCAGCAGCCCCGGACAGGGAGCAGATACGCAGTATTTT. Translated, it gives CASSPGQGADTQYF.

The chain employs TRBV2 and TRBJ2-1; TRBD2 matches 14 bases. The trim removed 11 bases at V and 9 bases at J, leaving 12 bases unmatched. This CDR3 region has 15 residues. The germline CDR1 and CDR2 sequences are SNHLY and FYNNEI. CDR3 sequence (DNA): TGTGCCGGCAACCGACTAGCGGGAGGGATCGGTGAGCAGTTCTTC. Translated: CAGNRLAGGIGEQFF.

The chain has TRBV5-4 and TRBJ2-1; maybe TRBD2 (5 bases). The CDR3 totals 14 residues. V was pared by 1 base and J by 9 bases, with 14 bases between. Germline V gene sequence: CDR1 SGHNT, CDR2 YYREEE (reference sequence). The CDR3 here is CASSLTRFETEQFF. CDR3 coding DNA: TGTGCCAGCAGCTTGACTAGGTTTGAGACTGAGCAGTTCTTC.

This chain uses TRBV7-2 with TRBJ2-2; no reliable D call. Germline V lookup: CDR1 SGHTA, CDR2 FQGNSA. V was cut by 3 bases and J by 7 bases, with 6 bases left in between. The CDR3 extends over 12 amino acids. The CDR3 loop is CASSLLGGELFF. For the CDR3, the DNA is TGTGCCAGCAGCTTGTTAGGCGGGGAGCTGTTTTTT.

V usage is TRBV6-5 and J usage is TRBJ2-2; possibly TRBD1 for D (5 bases). V lost 6 bases and J lost 7, with 12 bases in between. The CDR3 totals 13 residues. Germline loops: CDR1 MNHEY, CDR2 SVGAGI. The CDR3, as DNA: TGTGCCAGCAGCCAGGACATCCTCGGGGAGCTGTTTTTT. It is translated as CASSQDILGELFF.

The V gene is TRBV5-1, the J gene TRBJ1-4; D not resolved. CDR3 length: 15 amino acids. The germline V gene has CDR1 SGHRS and CDR2 YFSETQ. Deletions cut 4 bases from V and 0 bases from J, with 10 bases between. The chain's CDR3 is CASSPDGATNEKLFF. In DNA form, the CDR3 reads TGCGCCAGCAGCCCGGACGGTGCAACTAATGAAAAACTGTTTTTT. Full variable domain (rest looked up from reference TRBV5-1 and TRBJ1-4): KAGVTQTPRYLIKTRGQQVTLSCSPISGHRSVSWYQQTPGQGLQFLFEYFSETQRNKGNFPGRFSGRQFSNSRSEMNVSTLELGDSALYLCASSPDGATNEKLFFGSGTQLSVL.